These 10 T cell receptor beta chains came from one sample sequenced in a study of CD8 T cells in Susac syndrome. RNA, at 0.5 to 1 ug, was reverse transcribed with random hexamers. TCRdb re-analysed the immunoSEQ multiplex PCR reads in MiXCR, keeping a single row per CDR3 protein. The sample has approximately 200,000 distinct CDR3 sequences; roughly 94% are singletons. The sequenced sample consisted of CD4+ T cells from PBMCs. These receptors all stem from a human donor with multiple sclerosis.

CDR3: CASSLIQGSGANVLTF. The CDR3, as DNA: TGTGCCAGCAGCTTGATACAGGGCTCTGGGGCCAACGTCCTGACTTTC. The chain recombines TRBV9 with TRBJ2-6; D perhaps matches TRBD1 (6 bases). Deletions cut 4 bases from V and 0 bases from J, with 11 bases between. CDR1 and CDR2 (germline): SGDLS, YYNGEE. This CDR3 contains 16 residues.

V is TRBV3-1 and J is TRBJ2-1; a weak D match, TRBD1 (5 bases). Germline V gene lookup returns CDR1 LGHDT and CDR2 YNNKEL (reference sequence). Trimming shortened V by 1 base and J by 8 bases, and 6 bases separated the two germline ends. This CDR3 region has 12 residues. CDR3 nucleotides: TGTGCCAGCAGCCAAGCAGGGCATGAGCAGTTCTTC. Translating gives CASSQAGHEQFF.

The V and J genes are TRBV12-3 or TRBV12-4 and TRBJ1-6; D ambiguous. V lost 6 bases and J lost 10, with 10 bases in between. CDR3 size: 12 residues. CDR3 DNA sequence: TGTGCCAGCAGGAGATCCCCATCACCCCTCCACTTT. It encodes CASRRSPSPLHF.

The V gene is TRBV3-1, the J gene TRBJ1-4; D gene uncertain. Trimming left V 8 bases short and J 5 bases short, with 12 bases between. Germline CDR1 reads LGHDT; CDR2 reads YNNKEL (reference sequence). The CDR3 extends over 13 amino acids. CDR3 DNA sequence: TGTGCCAGCGGCATGGGGAGGAATGAAAAACTGTTTTTT. Translation: CASGMGRNEKLFF. The full variable domain, rest sourced from reference TRBV3-1 and TRBJ1-4, is DTAVSQTPKYLVTQMGNDKSIKCEQNLGHDTMYWYKQDSKKFLKIMFSYNNKELIINETVPNRFSPKSPDKAHLNLHINSLELGDSAVYFCASGMGRNEKLFFGSGTQLSVL.

V usage is TRBV5-1 and J usage is TRBJ1-2; 9 nucleotides line up with TRBD1. Germline V gene sequence: CDR1 SGHRS, CDR2 YFSETQ. The CDR3 runs to 15 residues. V trimming: 0 bases; J trimming: 7 bases; junction bases outside the gene matches: 7. The CDR3 sequence: CASSLDGQGSGGYTF. The CDR3 bases are TGCGCCAGCAGCTTGGACGGACAGGGGAGCGGTGGCTACACCTTC.

The chain has TRBV12-3 or TRBV12-4 and TRBJ2-5; D may be TRBD1 or TRBD2 (6 bases each). This CDR3 has 13 amino acids. Trimming took off 6 bases at V and 4 bases at J, with 12 bases between the two ends. The CDR3 DNA follows: TGTGCCAGCAGAAACAGGGAGGCAGAGACCCAGTACTTC. It specifies CASRNREAETQYF.

This chain uses TRBV15 with TRBJ2-1; TRBD1 agrees at 12 bases. Unmatched junction bases numbered 6, after V lost 3 bases and J lost 9 bases. Germline CDR1 is LNHNV and CDR2 is YYDKDF (reference sequence). The CDR3 length is 15 residues. CDR3 nucleotide sequence: TGTGCCACCAGCAGGGGACAGGGGGCAATCCTTGAGCAGTTCTTC. Translation gives CATSRGQGAILEQFF.

This rearrangement joins TRBV6-6 to TRBJ2-2; TRBD1 matches at 8 bases. The CDR3 runs to 16 residues. In germline, CDR1 is MNHNY, CDR2 SVGAGI (reference sequence). V lost 6 bases to trimming and J lost 5 bases; unmatched junction nucleotides: 11. CDR3 in DNA: TGTGCCAGCAGCTTGCCCGGGACAGGAACGACCGGGGAGCTGTTTTTT. Protein product: CASSLPGTGTTGELFF.

The genes are TRBV5-1 and TRBJ1-2, with 7 positions matching TRBD1. The germline V gene has CDR1 SGHRS and CDR2 YFSETQ. Germline trimming cut 0 bases from V and 0 bases from J; bases unmatched to any gene: 5. The CDR3 is made up of 16 amino acids. For the CDR3, the DNA is TGCGCCAGCAGCTTGGTTAAGGGACAGACTAACTATGGCTACACCTTC. This encodes CASSLVKGQTNYGYTF.

This rearrangement joins TRBV30 to TRBJ1-2, with 7 bases lining up with TRBD1. Germline V gives CDR1 GTSNPN, CDR2 SVGIG (reference sequence). This CDR3 spans 13 amino acids. The V segment lost 0 bases and the J segment 7 bases; nucleotides outside the gene matches: 5. CDR3 loop: CAWSVTGEGGYTF. CDR3 DNA sequence: TGTGCCTGGAGTGTTACAGGGGAGGGTGGCTACACCTTC.